The sample holds a few counts of the clone carrying this T cell receptor (beta chain). Its antigen is undetermined. This sample was taken from a study of metastatic and nonmetastatic thyroid tumors. About the research overall: Repertoires from malignant and benign thyroid patients were compared across blood and tumor or nodule tissue.

In the source study's methods: The study's classifier, a distant-metastasis tool for papillary thyroid cancer, was built using CDR3 differences across clinicopathological groups. TCRdb re-analyzed the PCR reads using MiXCR. The authors' filters were not applied to this entry. The sample contains approximately 17,000 clones, about 26% of which appear only once. No treatment had been given to any patient before thyroid surgery. Germline CDR1 is MNHEY and CDR2 is SVGAGI. V lost 2 bases to trimming and J lost 4 bases, with 11 bases between them. This CDR3 has 14 amino acids. Whole-study findings and limits: Significantly greater TCR beta diversity was reportedly found in malignant thyroid tumors than in benign nodules (in blood and tumor).

The sample was adjacent normal tissue. This receptor was identified in a female donor with papillary thyroid cancer or a benign thyroid nodule (not recorded which). Some clones in this sample may be carry-over from other donors' samples. V usage is TRBV6-5 and J usage is TRBJ2-5; D perhaps matches TRBD2 (6 bases). CDR3 nucleotides: TGTGCCAGCAGTTACGTCGGGAGTCGAGAGACCCAGTACTTC. It specifies CASSYVGSRETQYF.